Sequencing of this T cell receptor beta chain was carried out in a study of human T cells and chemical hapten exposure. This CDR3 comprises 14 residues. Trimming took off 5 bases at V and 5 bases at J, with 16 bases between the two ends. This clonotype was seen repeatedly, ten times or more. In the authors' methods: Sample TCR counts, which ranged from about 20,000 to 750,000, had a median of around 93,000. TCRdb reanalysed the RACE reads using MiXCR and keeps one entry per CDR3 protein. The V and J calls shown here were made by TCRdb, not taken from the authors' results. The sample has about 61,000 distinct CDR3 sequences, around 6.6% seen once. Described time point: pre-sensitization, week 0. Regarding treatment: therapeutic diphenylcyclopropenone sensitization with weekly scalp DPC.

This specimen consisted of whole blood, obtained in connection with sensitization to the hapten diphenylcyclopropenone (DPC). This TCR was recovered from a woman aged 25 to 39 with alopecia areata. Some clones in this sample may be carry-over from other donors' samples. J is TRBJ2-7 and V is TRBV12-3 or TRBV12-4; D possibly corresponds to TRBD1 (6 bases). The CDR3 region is CASSPDSRGDEQYF. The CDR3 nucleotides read TGTGCCAGCAGTCCGGACTCCAGGGGAGACGAGCAGTACTTC.